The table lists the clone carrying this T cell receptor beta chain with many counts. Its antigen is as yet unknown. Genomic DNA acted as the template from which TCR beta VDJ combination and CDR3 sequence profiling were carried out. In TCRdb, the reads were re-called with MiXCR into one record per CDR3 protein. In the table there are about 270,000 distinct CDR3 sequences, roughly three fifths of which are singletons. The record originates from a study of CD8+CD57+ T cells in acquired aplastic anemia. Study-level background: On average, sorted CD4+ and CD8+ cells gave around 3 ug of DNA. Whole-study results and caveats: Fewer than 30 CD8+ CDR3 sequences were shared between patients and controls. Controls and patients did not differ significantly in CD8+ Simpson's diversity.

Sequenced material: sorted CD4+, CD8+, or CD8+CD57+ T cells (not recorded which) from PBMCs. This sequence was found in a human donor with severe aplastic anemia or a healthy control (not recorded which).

CDR3 region: CASRDPGTGYGYTF. CDR3 bases: TGTGCCAGCAGGGACCCAGGCACCGGCTATGGCTACACCTTC. V and J are TRBV11-2 and TRBJ1-2; the D is unclear. V lost 6 bases and J 4 bases, leaving 15 bases between the germline ends. Per germline, CDR1 SGHAT and CDR2 FQNNGV. The CDR3 spans 14 residues.